The rows below give T cell receptor beta chains drawn from one sample of a study of blood T cell repertoires in COVID-19. Only in-frame clones appear in the TCRdb table, and some are missing; sequencing was by immunoSEQ multiplex PCR. The sample carries fewer than 65,000 clones, around 84% recorded once. The sample taken for sequencing was peripheral blood. Receptors were obtained from a human donor in a cohort sampled during active COVID-19. Each CDR3 is given with its conserved first and last residue. D genes are given only for firm matches. For some rows the clone size is stated as once, few or many, or as a class when expanded; others skip it.

d_gene,j_gene,len,v_gene,abundance,CDR3aa,CDR3nt
-,TRBJ1-2,14,TRBV6-5,-,CASSQQGGRGGYTF,TGTGCCAGCAGCCAACAGGGTGGGAGAGGTGGCTACACCTTC
TRBD1,TRBJ1-4,13,TRBV5-6,once,CASSSGQAEKLFF,TGTGCCAGCAGCTCGGGACAGGCTGAAAAACTGTTTTTT
-,TRBJ2-7,11,TRBV28,-,CASSLKREQYF,TGTGCCAGCAGTTTAAAGCGCGAGCAGTACTTC
-,TRBJ1-1,11,TRBV21-1,-,CASSKGQEAFF,TGTGCCAGCAGCAAAGGACAGGAAGCTTTCTTT
-,TRBJ2-7,14,TRBV6-5,-,CASSPWGLNYEQYF,TGTGCCAGCAGTCCCTGGGGCCTTAACTACGAGCAGTACTTC
-,TRBJ1-2,11,TRBV20-1,-,CSARLLYGYTF,TGCAGTGCTAGACTGCTATATGGCTACACCTTC
TRBD1,TRBJ1-2,15,TRBV7-9,-,CASSKGQGGTYGYTF,TGTGCCAGCAGCAAGGGACAGGGGGGAACATATGGCTACACCTTC
-,TRBJ1-1,14,TRBV7-9,-,CASSPGTLNTEAFF,TGTGCCAGCAGCCCCGGGACATTGAACACTGAAGCTTTCTTT
-,TRBJ2-7,13,TRBV6-5,-,CAIRQNSSYEQYF,TGTGCCATCCGACAGAATAGCTCCTACGAGCAGTACTTC
TRBD1,TRBJ1-2,15,TRBV7-2,-,CASSLDPGGNYGYTF,TGTGCCAGCAGCTTAGACCCAGGGGGCAACTATGGCTACACCTTC
TRBD2,TRBJ2-1,18,TRBV24-1,-,CATSGRTSGGNLYNEQFF,TGTGCCACCAGTGGTCGGACTAGCGGGGGGAATTTATACAATGAGCAGTTCTTC
-,TRBJ2-2,20,TRBV24-1,-,CATSDLDSPGEGEVSGELFF,TGTGCCACCAGTGATTTGGACTCCCCGGGGGAGGGGGAGGTGTCCGGGGAGCTGTTTTTT
-,TRBJ2-2,15,TRBV7-9,-,CASSLTAGVTGELFF,TGTGCCAGCAGCTTAACCGCGGGTGTCACCGGGGAGCTGTTTTTT
-,TRBJ1-1,13,TRBV3-1/TRBV3-2,-,CASSWTQYTEAFF,TGTGCCAGCAGCTGGACACAGTACACTGAAGCTTTCTTT
TRBD1,TRBJ1-1,12,TRBV18,-,CASSPPRGPAFF,TGTGCCAGCTCACCACCCAGGGGGCCGGCTTTCTTT
-,TRBJ1-6,15,TRBV2,-,CASSGPSDSNSPLHF,TGTGCCAGCAGTGGTCCCTCGGACTCCAATTCACCCCTCCACTTT
TRBD2,TRBJ2-2,16,TRBV4-3,-,CASSQVAGGYTGELFF,TGCGCCAGCAGCCAAGTCGCGGGAGGGTACACCGGGGAGCTGTTTTTT
TRBD1,TRBJ1-1,14,TRBV5-8,few,CASSFGQGPYEAFF,TGTGCCAGCAGCTTCGGACAGGGGCCATATGAAGCTTTCTTT
-,TRBJ2-7,15,TRBV7-8,-,CASSLGKTGGREQYF,TGTGCCAGCAGCTTAGGTAAGACAGGAGGACGCGAGCAGTACTTC
-,TRBJ1-5,15,TRBV6-1,-,CASSEVWEANQPQHF,TGTGCCAGCAGTGAAGTCTGGGAGGCCAATCAGCCCCAGCATTTT
TRBD1,TRBJ1-1,13,TRBV6-2/TRBV6-3,-,CASSYSDRVEAFF,TGTGCCAGCAGTTACTCCGACAGGGTGGAAGCTTTCTTT
TRBD1,TRBJ2-7,13,TRBV29-1,-,CSVVWQGAYEQYF,TGCAGCGTTGTGTGGCAGGGGGCCTACGAGCAGTACTTC
-,TRBJ1-3,17,TRBV6-1,-,CASSDGQPRFSGNTIYF,TGTGCCAGCAGTGACGGACAGCCTCGTTTCTCTGGAAACACCATATATTTT
-,TRBJ2-7,14,TRBV25-1,-,CASSEYTRSGEQYF,TGTGCCAGCAGTGAATATACTAGAAGCGGCGAGCAGTACTTC
-,TRBJ1-1,13,TRBV24-1,-,CATTDRTNTEAFF,TGTGCCACCACGGACAGAACTAACACTGAAGCTTTCTTT
TRBD2,TRBJ2-5,15,TRBV7-9,-,CASGGLAGERGAQYF,TGTGCCAGCGGGGGACTAGCGGGAGAGCGGGGGGCCCAGTACTTC
TRBD2,TRBJ2-7,17,TRBV4-2,-,CASSRDRGTSASYEQYF,TGTGCCAGCAGCCGAGATAGAGGGACTAGCGCCAGCTACGAGCAGTACTTC
-,TRBJ2-3,15,TRBV5-1,-,CASSLDRASTDTQYF,TGCGCCAGCAGCCTGGACAGAGCTAGCACAGATACGCAGTATTTT
TRBD1,TRBJ2-3,15,TRBV7-9,-,CASSFSRGRTDTQYF,TGTGCCAGCAGCTTTTCAAGGGGGCGCACAGATACGCAGTATTTT
TRBD2,TRBJ2-2,18,TRBV5-4,-,CASSLNLIAGANTGELFF,TGTGCCAGCAGCTTAAATCTTATTGCGGGGGCGAACACCGGGGAGCTGTTTTTT
-,TRBJ2-4,11,TRBV3-1/TRBV3-2,once,CASSQANIQYF,TGTGCCAGCAGCCAAGCGAACATTCAGTACTTC
TRBD1,TRBJ1-2,12,TRBV7-2,-,CASSRDRVGYTF,TGTGCCAGCTCCCGGGACAGGGTTGGCTACACCTTC
TRBD2,TRBJ2-3,13,TRBV5-4,-,CASRLAGFDTQYF,TGTGCCAGCCGACTAGCGGGGTTTGATACGCAGTATTTT
-,TRBJ2-5,17,TRBV5-1,-,CASSLARVAGTQETQYF,TGCGCCAGCAGCTTGGCCAGGGTGGCGGGAACCCAAGAGACCCAGTACTTC
TRBD1,TRBJ2-1,15,TRBV4-1,-,CASSQGYRGRDEQFF,TGCGCCAGCAGCCAAGGGTATAGGGGGCGGGATGAGCAGTTCTTC
TRBD2,TRBJ2-4,15,TRBV14,-,CASSSTGGGLNIQYF,TGTGCCAGCAGTTCCACCGGGGGGGGACTGAACATTCAGTACTTC
-,TRBJ1-6,15,TRBV6-5,-,CASSLDSSYNSPLHF,TGTGCCAGCAGCTTGGACAGCTCCTATAATTCACCCCTCCACTTT
-,TRBJ1-3,12,TRBV9,-,CASSGQGNTIYF,TGTGCCAGCAGCGGACAGGGAAACACCATATATTTT
-,TRBJ1-3,13,TRBV7-9,-,CASTLVQGNTIYF,TGTGCCAGCACCCTCGTCCAGGGGAACACCATATATTTT
-,TRBJ2-3,15,TRBV7-9,-,CASSLWPSPTDTQYF,TGTGCCAGCAGCTTATGGCCTTCACCCACAGATACGCAGTATTTT
TRBD1,TRBJ2-5,17,TRBV4-3,-,CASSQDSPGGIKETQYF,TGCGCCAGCAGCCAAGATTCGCCAGGGGGAATTAAAGAGACCCAGTACTTC
TRBD1,TRBJ1-2,19,TRBV4-3,-,CASSQERVSGQGNIYGYTF,TGCGCCAGCAGCCAAGAGAGGGTTAGTGGACAGGGCAATATATATGGCTACACCTTC
-,TRBJ1-1,13,TRBV15,once,CATSRSVNTEAFF,TGTGCCACCAGCAGGTCAGTCAACACTGAAGCTTTCTTT
TRBD2,TRBJ2-3,17,TRBV4-1,-,CASSQDRTSGRTDTQYF,TGCGCCAGCAGCCAAGATCGGACTAGCGGGAGAACAGATACGCAGTATTTT
-,TRBJ1-2,12,TRBV29-1,-,CSVRRQNYGYTF,TGCAGCGTCCGAAGACAGAACTATGGCTACACCTTC
-,TRBJ2-7,13,TRBV2,-,CASCRGLSYEQYF,TGTGCCAGCTGCCGGGGATTAAGCTACGAGCAGTACTTC
TRBD2,TRBJ2-7,15,TRBV9,-,CASSPTGLLSYEQYF,TGTGCCAGCAGCCCGACGGGACTATTATCGTACGAGCAGTACTTC
TRBD2,TRBJ2-7,13,TRBV3-1/TRBV3-2,few,CASSSRGAGEQYF,TGTGCCAGCAGCTCGCGGGGGGCCGGCGAGCAGTACTTC
-,TRBJ2-7,14,TRBV5-1,once,CASSLGGDSYEQYF,TGCGCCAGCAGCTTGGGCGGGGATTCCTACGAGCAGTACTTC
-,TRBJ2-3,15,TRBV7-9,-,CASSLGRVVTDTQYF,TGTGCCAGCAGCTTAGGGCGGGTAGTCACAGATACGCAGTATTTT
-,TRBJ2-1,14,TRBV9,-,CASSVARSDNEQFF,TGTGCCAGCAGCGTAGCCCGATCGGACAATGAGCAGTTCTTC
-,TRBJ1-2,13,TRBV9,few,CASSVVNGYGYTF,TGTGCCAGCAGCGTAGTTAACGGCTATGGCTACACCTTC
-,TRBJ1-1,14,TRBV6-5,-,CASSYSRTATEAFF,TGTGCCAGCAGTTACTCGCGCACAGCAACTGAAGCTTTCTTT
-,TRBJ1-5,16,TRBV6-6,-,CASSPQRGESNQPQHF,TGTGCCAGCAGCCCCCAGCGGGGGGAGAGCAATCAGCCCCAGCATTTT
-,TRBJ1-1,15,TRBV7-8,once,CASSLNQDLNTEAFF,TGTGCCAGCAGCTTAAATCAGGACTTGAACACTGAAGCTTTCTTT
TRBD1,TRBJ2-7,13,TRBV4-1,few,CASSHGTGSEQYF,TGCGCCAGCAGCCACGGGACAGGGTCCGAGCAGTACTTC
TRBD2,TRBJ2-5,14,TRBV13,-,CASSLGGGTETQYF,TGTGCCAGCAGCTTAGGCGGGGGGACAGAGACCCAGTACTTC